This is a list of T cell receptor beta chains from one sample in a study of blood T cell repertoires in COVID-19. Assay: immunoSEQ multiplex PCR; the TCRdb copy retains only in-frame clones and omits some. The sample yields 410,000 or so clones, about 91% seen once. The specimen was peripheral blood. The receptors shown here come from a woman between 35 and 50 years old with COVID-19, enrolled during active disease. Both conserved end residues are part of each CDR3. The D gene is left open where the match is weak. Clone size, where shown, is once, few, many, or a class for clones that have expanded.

CDR3: CASSVVGSSYNEQFF
DNA: TGTGCCAGCAGCGTAGTGGGGAGCTCCTACAATGAGCAGTTCTTC
size: -
J: TRBJ2-1
D: -
V: TRBV9

CDR3: CSVEEGARTEAFF
DNA: TGCAGCGTTGAGGAGGGGGCGCGAACTGAAGCTTTCTTT
size: -
J: TRBJ1-1
D: TRBD1
V: TRBV29-1

CDR3: CASSLMLATGDSYGYTF
DNA: TGTGCCAGCAGCTTGATGCTCGCGACAGGGGATAGCTATGGCTACACCTTC
size: -
J: TRBJ1-2
D: TRBD1
V: TRBV11-2

CDR3: CASSVIAGHTDTQYF
DNA: TGTGCCAGCAGCGTCATAGCGGGGCACACAGATACGCAGTATTTT
size: once
J: TRBJ2-3
D: TRBD2
V: TRBV9

CDR3: CASSLPGWTEAFF
DNA: TGTGCCAGCAGTCTTCCGGGGTGGACTGAAGCTTTCTTT
size: -
J: TRBJ1-1
D: -
V: TRBV25-1

CDR3: CASSLESGGYTGELFF
DNA: TGCGCCAGCAGCTTGGAGTCAGGGGGCTACACCGGGGAGCTGTTTTTT
size: -
J: TRBJ2-2
D: TRBD1
V: TRBV5-1

CDR3: CASSRSSTNEKLFF
DNA: TGCGCCAGCAGTAGGAGTTCAACTAATGAAAAACTGTTTTTT
size: -
J: TRBJ1-4
D: -
V: TRBV5-1

CDR3: CASSSGTSKGNEQFF
DNA: TGTGCCAGCAGCTCCGGGACTAGCAAGGGCAATGAGCAGTTCTTC
size: -
J: TRBJ2-1
D: TRBD2
V: TRBV28

CDR3: CASSPLPSGRVHEQFF
DNA: TGTGCCAGCTCACCACTCCCTAGCGGGAGGGTGCATGAGCAGTTCTTC
size: -
J: TRBJ2-1
D: TRBD2
V: TRBV18

CDR3: CASSLVTGTPSYNEQFF
DNA: TGTGCCAGCAGCTTAGTCACCGGGACTCCCTCCTACAATGAGCAGTTCTTC
size: -
J: TRBJ2-1
D: -
V: TRBV7-2

CDR3: CASSRGQGANYGYTF
DNA: TGCGCCAGCAGCCGGGGACAGGGAGCTAACTATGGCTACACCTTC
size: few
J: TRBJ1-2
D: TRBD1
V: TRBV5-1

CDR3: CASSHRFLTVNEKLFF
DNA: TGTGCCAGCAGCCATCGGTTCCTCACGGTAAATGAAAAACTGTTTTTT
size: -
J: TRBJ1-4
D: -
V: TRBV3-1/TRBV3-2

CDR3: CASSRSGGADTQYF
DNA: TGTGCCAGCAGCCGTAGCGGGGGTGCAGATACGCAGTATTTT
size: -
J: TRBJ2-3
D: TRBD2
V: TRBV7-8

CDR3: CASSQDGGAGFPSSYNSPLHF
DNA: TGCGCCAGCAGCCAAGATGGGGGGGCCGGTTTCCCGAGCTCCTATAATTCACCCCTCCACTTT
size: -
J: TRBJ1-6
D: -
V: TRBV4-1

CDR3: CASSQTGGDPYGYTF
DNA: TGTGCCAGCAGCCAGACGGGGGGGGACCCATATGGCTACACCTTC
size: few
J: TRBJ1-2
D: -
V: TRBV5-6

CDR3: CASSLSGGKNTGELFF
DNA: TGTGCCAGCAGCTTGAGTGGGGGGAAGAACACCGGGGAGCTGTTTTTT
size: -
J: TRBJ2-2
D: -
V: TRBV7-2

CDR3: CASSPPSYNEQFF
DNA: TGTGCCAGCAGCCCTCCCTCCTACAATGAGCAGTTCTTC
size: -
J: TRBJ2-1
D: -
V: TRBV9

CDR3: CASSVTGGGYYGYTF
DNA: TGTGCCAGTAGTGTAACCGGGGGAGGTTACTATGGCTACACCTTC
size: -
J: TRBJ1-2
D: -
V: TRBV19

CDR3: CSASLRLNEKLFF
DNA: TGCAGTGCTAGTCTTAGACTGAATGAAAAACTGTTTTTT
size: -
J: TRBJ1-4
D: -
V: TRBV20-1

CDR3: CASSLIANTEAFF
DNA: TGTGCCAGCAGCTTAATAGCAAACACTGAAGCTTTCTTT
size: -
J: TRBJ1-1
D: -
V: TRBV11-2

CDR3: CASGEGFRSISEKLFF
DNA: TGTGCCAGTGGAGAGGGTTTCAGGTCAATTAGTGAAAAACTGTTTTTT
size: -
J: TRBJ1-4
D: -
V: TRBV28

CDR3: CASSPVAGVEQFF
DNA: TGTGCCAGCAGCCCAGTAGCGGGAGTGGAGCAGTTCTTC
size: -
J: TRBJ2-1
D: TRBD2
V: TRBV7-3

CDR3: CASGTLQGLGNEQFF
DNA: TGTGCTAGTGGGACACTCCAGGGGTTAGGGAATGAGCAGTTCTTC
size: -
J: TRBJ2-1
D: -
V: TRBV12-5

CDR3: CAITVTPGTDTQYF
DNA: TGTGCCATCACAGTTACCCCTGGTACAGATACGCAGTATTTT
size: -
J: TRBJ2-3
D: -
V: TRBV2

CDR3: CAISEKRPGNTEAFF
DNA: TGTGCCATCAGTGAGAAGAGGCCGGGGAACACTGAAGCTTTCTTT
size: once
J: TRBJ1-1
D: -
V: TRBV10-3

CDR3: CASSLLAASTDTQYF
DNA: TGTGCCAGCAGTTTACTAGCGGCCAGCACAGATACGCAGTATTTT
size: -
J: TRBJ2-3
D: TRBD2
V: TRBV27

CDR3: CASSQSRENTEAFF
DNA: TGCGCCAGCAGCCAATCCAGGGAGAACACTGAAGCTTTCTTT
size: few
J: TRBJ1-1
D: -
V: TRBV4-3

CDR3: CASSLGQGLGYTF
DNA: TGTGCCAGCAGCTTGGGACAGGGACTTGGCTACACCTTC
size: -
J: TRBJ1-2
D: TRBD1
V: TRBV7-8

CDR3: CASSLEAGRETQYF
DNA: TGCGCCAGCAGCTTAGAAGCGGGGAGGGAGACCCAGTACTTC
size: -
J: TRBJ2-5
D: TRBD2
V: TRBV5-1

CDR3: CASSPTLDRGRMSTEAFF
DNA: TGTGCCAGCAGCCCTACCTTAGACAGGGGGCGAATGAGCACTGAAGCTTTCTTT
size: -
J: TRBJ1-1
D: TRBD1
V: TRBV6-2/TRBV6-3

CDR3: CASSPDSRGNTIYF
DNA: TGTGCCAGCAGTCCTGACAGTCGGGGAAACACCATATATTTT
size: -
J: TRBJ1-3
D: -
V: TRBV7-3

CDR3: CAILTDSEAFF
DNA: TGTGCCATACTGACGGACTCTGAAGCTTTCTTT
size: -
J: TRBJ1-1
D: -
V: TRBV10-3

CDR3: CASSVGSWETQYF
DNA: TGTGCCAGCAGCGTTGGGAGCTGGGAGACCCAGTACTTC
size: once
J: TRBJ2-5
D: -
V: TRBV9

CDR3: CASSPELDNTEAFF
DNA: TGTGCCAGCTCACCGGAGTTGGATAATACTGAAGCTTTCTTT
size: -
J: TRBJ1-1
D: -
V: TRBV18

CDR3: CASRTSGIHNEQFF
DNA: TGTGCCAGCAGGACTAGCGGGATCCACAATGAGCAGTTCTTC
size: -
J: TRBJ2-1
D: TRBD2
V: TRBV28

CDR3: CAITRTSGIDNEQFF
DNA: TGTGCCATCACGCGGACTAGCGGGATCGACAATGAGCAGTTCTTC
size: -
J: TRBJ2-1
D: TRBD2
V: TRBV10-3

CDR3: CAISAGGGAGDTQYF
DNA: TGTGCCATCAGTGCGGGCGGGGGGGCCGGAGATACGCAGTATTTT
size: -
J: TRBJ2-3
D: TRBD2
V: TRBV10-3

CDR3: CASSSPGRFYGYTF
DNA: TGTGCCAGCAGTTCCCCCGGGAGATTCTATGGCTACACCTTC
size: -
J: TRBJ1-2
D: -
V: TRBV28

CDR3: CASRQGTGYNEQFF
DNA: TGTGCCAGCAGACAAGGGACAGGCTACAATGAGCAGTTCTTC
size: once
J: TRBJ2-1
D: TRBD1
V: TRBV7-2

CDR3: CATSREFEGYEQYF
DNA: TGTGCCACCAGCAGAGAGTTTGAGGGTTACGAGCAGTACTTC
size: -
J: TRBJ2-7
D: -
V: TRBV15

CDR3: CASSPPGGKGYTF
DNA: TGTGCCAGCAGCCCCCCCGGGGGAAAGGGCTACACCTTC
size: -
J: TRBJ1-2
D: -
V: TRBV7-3